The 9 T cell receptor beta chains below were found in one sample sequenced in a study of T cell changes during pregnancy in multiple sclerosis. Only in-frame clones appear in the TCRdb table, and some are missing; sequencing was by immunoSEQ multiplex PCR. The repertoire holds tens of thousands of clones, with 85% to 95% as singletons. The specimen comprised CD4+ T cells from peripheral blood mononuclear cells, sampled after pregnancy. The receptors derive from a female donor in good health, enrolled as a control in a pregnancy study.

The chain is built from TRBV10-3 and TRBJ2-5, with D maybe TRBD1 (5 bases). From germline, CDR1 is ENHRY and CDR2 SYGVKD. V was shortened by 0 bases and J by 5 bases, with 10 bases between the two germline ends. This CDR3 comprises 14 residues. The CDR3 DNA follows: TGTGCCATCAGTGAGTCAGGGGTCGGGGAGACCCAGTACTTC. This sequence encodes CAISESGVGETQYF.

The chain's CDR3 is CASRFRGTGANVLTF. CDR3 in DNA: TGTGCCAGCAGATTCAGGGGCACTGGGGCCAACGTCCTGACTTTC. The chain employs TRBV5-6 and TRBJ2-6; maybe TRBD1 (6 bases). CDR1 is SGHDT, CDR2 YYEEEE, per germline. Trimming cost V 5 bases and J 2 bases, with 11 bases left between them. The CDR3 consists of 15 residues. The full variable domain, rest sourced from reference TRBV5-6 and TRBJ2-6, is DAGVTQSPTHLIKTRGQQVTLRCSPKSGHDTVSWYQQALGQGPQFIFQYYEEEERQRGNFPDRFSGHQFPNYSSELNVNALLLGDSALYLCASRFRGTGANVLTFGAGSRLTVL.

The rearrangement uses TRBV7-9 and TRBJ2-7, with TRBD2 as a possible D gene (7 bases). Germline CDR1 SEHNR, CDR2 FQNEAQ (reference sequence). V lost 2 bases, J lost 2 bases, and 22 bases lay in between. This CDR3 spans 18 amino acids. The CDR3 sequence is CASSLSLGGRGITYEQYF. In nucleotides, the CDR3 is TGTGCCAGCAGCTTAAGTCTTGGGGGGCGGGGGATAACCTACGAGCAGTACTTC.

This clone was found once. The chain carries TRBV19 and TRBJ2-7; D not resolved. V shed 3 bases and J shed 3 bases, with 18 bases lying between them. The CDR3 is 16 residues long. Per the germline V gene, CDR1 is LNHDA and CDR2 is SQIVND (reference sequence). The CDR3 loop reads CASSIISGGKNYEQYF. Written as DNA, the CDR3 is TGTGCCAGTAGTATTATTTCTGGCGGTAAGAACTACGAGCAGTACTTC.

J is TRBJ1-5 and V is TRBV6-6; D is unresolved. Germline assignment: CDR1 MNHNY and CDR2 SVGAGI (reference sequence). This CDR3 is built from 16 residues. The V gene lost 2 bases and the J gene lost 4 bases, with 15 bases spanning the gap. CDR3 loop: CASSYGPWAGNQPQHF. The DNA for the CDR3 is TGTGCCAGCAGTTACGGGCCCTGGGCGGGAAATCAGCCCCAGCATTTT.

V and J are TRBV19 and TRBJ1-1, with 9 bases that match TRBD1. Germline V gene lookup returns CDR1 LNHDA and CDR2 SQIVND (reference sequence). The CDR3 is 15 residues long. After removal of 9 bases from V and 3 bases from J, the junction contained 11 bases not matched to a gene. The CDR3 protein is CASSLTGGRDTEAFF. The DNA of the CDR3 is TGTGCCAGCTCGTTGACAGGGGGTAGGGACACTGAAGCTTTCTTT.

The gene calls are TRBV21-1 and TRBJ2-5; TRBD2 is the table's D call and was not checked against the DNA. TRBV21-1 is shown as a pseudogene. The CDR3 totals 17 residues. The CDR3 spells CASRRDSQSLSQETQYF. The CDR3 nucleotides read TGTGCCAGCAGGAGGGACTCACAGTCGCTCTCCCAAGAGACCCAGTACTTC.

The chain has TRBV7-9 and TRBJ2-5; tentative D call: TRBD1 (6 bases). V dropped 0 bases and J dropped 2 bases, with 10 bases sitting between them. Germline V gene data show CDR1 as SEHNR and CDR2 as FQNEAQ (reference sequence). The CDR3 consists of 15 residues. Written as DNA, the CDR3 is TGTGCCAGCAGCTTAGCGGGGGCAACACAAGAGACCCAGTACTTC. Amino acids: CASSLAGATQETQYF.

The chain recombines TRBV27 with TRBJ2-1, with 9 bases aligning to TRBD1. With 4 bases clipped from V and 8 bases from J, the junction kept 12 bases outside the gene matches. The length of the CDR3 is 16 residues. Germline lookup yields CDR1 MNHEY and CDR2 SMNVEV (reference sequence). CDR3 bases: TGTGCCAGCAGTTCACAGGGGGCTGGGAGGGCCGATGAGCAGTTCTTC. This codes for CASSSQGAGRADEQFF.